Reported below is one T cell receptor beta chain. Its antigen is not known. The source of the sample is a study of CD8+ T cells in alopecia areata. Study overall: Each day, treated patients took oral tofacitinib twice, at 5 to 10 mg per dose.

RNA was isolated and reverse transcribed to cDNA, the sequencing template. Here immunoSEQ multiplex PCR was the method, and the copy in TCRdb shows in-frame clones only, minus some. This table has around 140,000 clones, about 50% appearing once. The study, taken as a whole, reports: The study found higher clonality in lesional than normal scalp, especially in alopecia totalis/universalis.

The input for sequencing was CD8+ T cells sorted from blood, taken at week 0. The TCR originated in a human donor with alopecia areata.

The CDR3 region has the DNA TGTGCCAGCAGTTCCGGCAGAGACTACGAGCAGTACTTC. Residues: CASSSGRDYEQYF. V is TRBV6-5 and J is TRBJ2-7; D is uncertain. The CDR3 is 13 residues long. CDR1 MNHEY and CDR2 SVGAGI come from the germline V gene. V lost 4 bases to trimming and J lost 3 bases, with 10 bases between them.